These 8 T cell receptor beta chains were sequenced from one sample in a study of T cell responses to AZD1222 COVID-19 vaccine. Measured with immunoSEQ multiplex PCR; TCRdb has only the in-frame clones, and not every one. The profile covers 150,000 or so clones, with roughly 94% appearing a single time and about 1.5% taken by the ten largest. The sample in question was peripheral blood, obtained 28 days after the second AZD1222 dose. These receptors were collected from an adult who received the AZD1222 COVID-19 vaccine.

The chain combines TRBV28 with TRBJ2-7; no clear D gene. The V and J ends lost 6 bases and 0 bases respectively, with 15 bases between them. Germline assignment: CDR1 MDHEN and CDR2 SYDVKM. The CDR3 covers 15 residues. The CDR3 DNA sequence: TGTGCCAGCAGGGGAACCCGGGTAAGCTCCTACGAGCAGTACTTC. It codes for CASRGTRVSSYEQYF.

The rearrangement uses TRBV11-3 and TRBJ1-2; a possible D gene is TRBD1 (6 bases). Germline V lookup: CDR1 SGHNT, CDR2 YENEEA. Trimming stripped 3 bases from V and 7 bases from J, with 12 bases between. The CDR3 is 13 residues long. This CDR3 reads CASSFTGRVGYTF. The CDR3 nucleotides are TGTGCCAGCAGCTTCACAGGGAGGGTTGGCTACACCTTC.

The chain carries TRBV5-4 and TRBJ2-7, with 8 nucleotides matching TRBD2. CDR3 size: 13 residues. J was trimmed by 3 bases and V by 4 bases; bases with no gene match: 3. Germline loops: CDR1 SGHNT, CDR2 YYREEE (reference sequence). CDR3 loop: CASSPGGGYEQYF. In nucleotides, the CDR3 is TGTGCCAGCAGCCCGGGAGGGGGCTACGAGCAGTACTTC. Full variable domain (outside the CDR3, taken from reference TRBV5-4 and TRBJ2-7): ETGVTQSPTHLIKTRGQQVTLRCSSQSGHNTVSWYQQALGQGPQFIFQYYREEENGRGNFPPRFSGLQFPNYSSELNVNALELDDSALYLCASSPGGGYEQYFGPGTRLTVT.

The chain has TRBV15 and TRBJ1-5, with D perhaps TRBD1 (6 bases). The CDR3 is 14 amino acids. CDR1 and CDR2 (germline): LNHNV, YYDKDF (reference sequence). The V end lost 5 bases, the J end lost 3 bases, and 11 bases lay between the germline ends. CDR3 loop: CATSGGRSNQPQHF. CDR3 nucleotide sequence: TGTGCCACCAGCGGGGGGCGGTCCAATCAGCCCCAGCATTTT.

The chain carries TRBV28 and TRBJ2-2; 7 nucleotides match TRBD2. Germline CDR1 is MDHEN and CDR2 is SYDVKM. CDR3 length equals 14 residues. J was trimmed by 5 bases and V by 2 bases; bases with no gene match: 2. In DNA, the CDR3 is TGTGCCAGCAGTTTAGCGGGAGATACCGGGGAGCTGTTTTTT. Translation: CASSLAGDTGELFF.

The chain employs TRBV28 and TRBJ2-1, with 8 bases aligning to TRBD2. The germline CDR1 and CDR2 sequences are MDHEN and SYDVKM. Germline trimming cut 6 bases from V and 7 bases from J; bases unmatched to any gene: 11. The CDR3 totals 15 residues. CDR3 nucleotide sequence: TGTGCCAGCAGCCCTGGACTAGCATTATGGAATGAGCAGTTCTTC. This sequence encodes CASSPGLALWNEQFF.

J is TRBJ2-7 and V is TRBV27, with a weak D call TRBD2 (5 bases). The CDR3 contains 14 residues. Germline V gene data show CDR1 as MNHEY and CDR2 as SMNVEV (reference sequence). Trimming shortened V by 0 bases and J by 6 bases, and 12 bases separated the two germline ends. The CDR3 DNA reads as TGTGCCAGCAGTTTATCTCAGGCGGGTTTCGAGCAGTACTTC. Its protein is CASSLSQAGFEQYF.

The chain couples TRBV2 to TRBJ2-3; perhaps TRBD2 as D (6 bases). The CDR3 has 14 amino acids. CDR1 is SNHLY, CDR2 FYNNEI, per germline. Trimming stripped 6 bases from V and 2 bases from J, with 12 bases between. CDR3 sequence (DNA): TGTGCCAGCAGGGGGGACTCTCCCACAGATACGCAGTATTTT. It encodes CASRGDSPTDTQYF.